This TCR beta chain derives from a study of OX40 agonist ivuxolimab in advanced cancers. TCRdb's table, derived via immunoSEQ multiplex PCR, lists solely in-frame clones and lacks some. Here the sample spans approximately 44,000 clones, about four fifths being singletons. Germline CDR1 and CDR2: SEHNR and FQNEAQ (reference sequence). The V and J ends lost 6 bases and 6 bases, in that order; junction bases with no gene match: 7. The CDR3 has 15 residues. Source: CD4+ or CD8+ T cells sorted from blood, taken in a trial of the OX40 agonist ivuxolimab. This sequence joins TRBV7-9 and TRBJ2-2, with TRBD1 matching 10 bases. This receptor was identified in an adult with an advanced solid tumor such as melanoma, head and neck, liver or kidney cancer. Here the CDR3 DNA reads TGTGCCAGCAGACTGACAGGGGGCGCGTCCGGGGAGCTGTTTTTT. Protein product: CASRLTGGASGELFF.